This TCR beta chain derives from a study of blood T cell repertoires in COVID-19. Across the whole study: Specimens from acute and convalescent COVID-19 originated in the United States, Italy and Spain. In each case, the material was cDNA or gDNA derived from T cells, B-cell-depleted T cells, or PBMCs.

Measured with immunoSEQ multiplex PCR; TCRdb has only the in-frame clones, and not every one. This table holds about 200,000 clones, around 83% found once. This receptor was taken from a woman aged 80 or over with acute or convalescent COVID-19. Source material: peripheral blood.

CDR3: CASSPMGQGRSPLHF. The CDR3 DNA follows: TGCGCCAGCAGCCCGATGGGACAGGGAAGATCACCCCTCCACTTT. V and J are TRBV4-1 and TRBJ1-6; 9 bases agree with TRBD1. This CDR3 comprises 15 residues. The trim removed 4 bases at V and 10 bases at J, leaving 8 bases unmatched. Germline lookup yields CDR1 MGHRA and CDR2 YSYEKL.